These 14 T cell receptor beta chains came from one sample sequenced in a study of control samples from healthy donors and cancer patients. Method: immunoSEQ multiplex PCR; TCRdb's copy keeps in-frame clones and lacks some. The top ten hold around 0.92% of the sample, which has over 150,000 clones, roughly 95% seen once. The specimen sequenced was blood. The origin of the receptors is a woman between 25 and 40 years old in good health.

This chain uses TRBV12-3 or TRBV12-4 with TRBJ2-2; D gene unclear. With 4 bases removed from V and 7 bases from J, the gap between germline ends came to 7 bases. CDR3 length equals 12 residues. The CDR3 sequence: CASSSQVGELFF. In DNA form, the CDR3 reads TGTGCCAGCAGTTCTCAGGTCGGGGAGCTGTTTTTT.

V gene TRBV27 combines with J gene TRBJ2-2; D unclear. Germline assignment: CDR1 MNHEY and CDR2 SMNVEV (reference sequence). The V end was cut by 5 bases, the J end by 6 bases, with 10 bases between. The CDR3 totals 13 residues. The CDR3 here is CASSTGPPGELFF. The CDR3 DNA reads TGTGCCAGCAGTACGGGCCCCCCCGGGGAGCTGTTTTTT.

The genes are TRBV18 and TRBJ2-2, with 10 bases aligning to TRBD1. CDR3 length: 16 amino acids. V lost 2 bases and J lost 9; bases outside the gene matches: 9. CDR1 is KGHSH, CDR2 LQKENI, per germline. The CDR3 region is CASSPSDRGRFRELFF. CDR3 DNA: TGTGCCAGCTCACCAAGTGACAGGGGGCGCTTCCGGGAGCTGTTTTTT.

J is TRBJ2-2 and V is TRBV29-1, with 8 bases that match TRBD2. This CDR3 is built from 15 residues. Germline-derived CDR1 and CDR2 are SQVTM and ANQGSEA. V lost 7 bases and J lost 4; bases outside the gene matches: 11. The CDR3 here is CSALESGSGTGELFF. The CDR3, as DNA: TGCAGCGCCCTGGAGAGCGGGAGTGGCACCGGGGAGCTGTTTTTT.

This chain links TRBV7-9 with TRBJ2-7; D is perhaps TRBD2 (6 bases). CDR3 length equals 13 residues. Deletions cut 0 bases from V and 6 bases from J, with 9 bases between. CDR1 and CDR2 from the germline V gene are SEHNR and FQNEAQ (reference sequence). The CDR3 reads CASSLAGRPEQYF. CDR3 nucleotides: TGTGCCAGCAGCTTAGCGGGGAGGCCCGAGCAGTACTTC. Drawing the rest from reference TRBV7-9 and TRBJ2-7, the complete variable domain is DTGVSQNPRHKITKRGQNVTFRCDPISEHNRLYWYRQTLGQGPEFLTYFQNEAQLEKSRLLSDRFSAERPKGSFSTLEIQRTEQGDSAMYLCASSLAGRPEQYFGPGTRLTVT.

The rearrangement joins TRBV7-9 to TRBJ2-1, with D maybe TRBD1 (5 bases). This CDR3 contains 12 residues. Trimming pared 5 bases from V and 8 bases from J, leaving 10 bases between. Per the germline V gene, CDR1 is SEHNR and CDR2 is FQNEAQ (reference sequence). The CDR3 nucleotides are TGTGCCAGCAGCCCCAGGGTTTATGAGCAGTTCTTC. It is translated as CASSPRVYEQFF.

The chain uses TRBV2 and TRBJ2-7; the D gene is possibly TRBD2 (6 bases). Germline V gives CDR1 SNHLY, CDR2 FYNNEI. This CDR3 has 16 residues. Trimming shortened V by 2 bases and J by 1 base, and 15 bases separated the two germline ends. The CDR3 region is CASSELVGRGSYEQYF. The CDR3, as DNA: TGTGCCAGCAGTGAATTGGTCGGGAGAGGTTCCTACGAGCAGTACTTC. The full variable domain, its missing parts supplied by reference TRBV2 and TRBJ2-7, is EPEVTQTPSHQVTQMGQEVILRCVPISNHLYFYWYRQILGQKVEFLVSFYNNEISEKSEIFDDQFSVERPDGSNFTLKIRSTKLEDSAMYFCASSELVGRGSYEQYFGPGTRLTVT.

This chain uses TRBV6-4 with TRBJ2-1, with TRBD2 identical over 8 bases. The V gene's germline CDR1 is MRHNA and CDR2 SNTAGT. The CDR3 contains 15 residues. The V gene end was trimmed by 6 bases and the J gene end by 0 bases; junction bases not matched to a gene: 4. The CDR3 bases are TGTGCCAGCAGCCTCCTAGCGGGCTCCTACAATGAGCAGTTCTTC. This encodes CASSLLAGSYNEQFF.

The V gene is TRBV10-2, the J gene TRBJ1-6; D might be TRBD1 (6 bases). CDR1 WSHSY and CDR2 SAAADI come from the germline V gene. The germline V and J ends were trimmed by 7 bases and 1 base, with 20 bases remaining between them. The CDR3 spans 18 residues. This CDR3 reads CASTDRKGDISYNSPLHF. The CDR3 DNA follows: TGCGCCAGCACTGACAGGAAAGGGGATATTTCCTATAATTCACCCCTCCACTTT.

The V and J genes are TRBV6-1 and TRBJ2-5; possibly TRBD1 for D (5 bases). The CDR3 runs to 14 residues. V gave up 3 bases and J gave up 5 bases, with 13 bases separating them. Germline V gene sequence: CDR1 MNHNS, CDR2 SASEGT. DNA for the CDR3: TGTGCCAGCAGTGAGCCCAGTCAGGGCGAGACCCAGTACTTC. Residues: CASSEPSQGETQYF.

This clone appeared a single time. This chain joins TRBV5-1 and TRBJ1-1; 8 nucleotides line up with TRBD1. V shed 4 bases and J 4 bases; nucleotides not matched to a gene: 9. In germline, CDR1 is SGHRS, CDR2 YFSETQ. There are 15 residues in the CDR3. CDR3 sequence reads: CASSITRGLGTEAFF. The CDR3 DNA reads TGCGCCAGCAGCATAACCAGGGGGCTAGGCACTGAAGCTTTCTTT.

The chain recombines TRBV5-4 with TRBJ1-6; D is unresolved. This CDR3 comprises 14 residues. CDR1 and CDR2 from the germline V gene are SGHNT and YYREEE (reference sequence). Between the trimmed V and J ends, which lost 3 bases and 6 bases, there was a span of 10 bases. Written as DNA, the CDR3 is TGTGCCAGCAGCTCCCGGGATACTAATTCACCCCTCCACTTT. As protein: CASSSRDTNSPLHF.

The chain employs TRBV5-5 and TRBJ2-1; 11 bases map to TRBD2. CDR1 and CDR2 (germline): SGHKS, YYEKEE (reference sequence). The CDR3 totals 16 residues. V lost 5 bases and J lost 3; bases outside the gene matches: 7. CDR3 region: CASRPDLAGGYNEQFF. The CDR3 nucleotides read TGTGCCAGCAGACCTGATCTAGCGGGGGGCTACAATGAGCAGTTCTTC.

The rearrangement joins TRBV24-1 to TRBJ1-5; D is unclear. This CDR3 spans 14 amino acids. The ends were cut back, 9 bases at V and 2 bases at J, with 13 bases in the middle. From germline, CDR1 is KGHDR and CDR2 SFDVKD. In DNA form, the CDR3 reads TGTGCCACCCAAGGAAGGCAAGGCAATCAGCCCCAGCATTTT. Translating it yields CATQGRQGNQPQHF.